Detailed here is one TCR beta chain. The data were obtained in a study of CD8 T cells in Susac syndrome. Germline CDR1 and CDR2: LNHDA and SQIVND (reference sequence). The CDR3 runs to 11 residues. V was shortened by 11 bases and J by 1 base, with 8 bases between the two germline ends. Random hexamers were used to reverse transcribe an amount of about 0.45 to 1 ug RNA. TCRdb re-analysed the immunoSEQ multiplex PCR reads in MiXCR, keeping a single row per CDR3 protein. The repertoire consists of under 200,000 distinct CDR3 sequences, with roughly 95% occurring once and the leading ten covering 0.098%. Source material: CD4+ T cells from PBMCs. The clonotype was recovered from a human donor with Susac syndrome. The chain recombines TRBV19 with TRBJ1-1, with D uncertain. The CDR3 is CAARENTEAFF. CDR3 DNA: TGTGCCGCAAGAGAGAACACTGAAGCTTTCTTT.